This T cell receptor beta chain was recorded in a study of control samples from healthy donors and cancer patients. Sequencing used immunoSEQ multiplex PCR; TCRdb keeps in-frame clones, though not all of them. The table shows 100,000 to 120,000 clones, with approximately 80% occurring only once. The sample was blood. This clonotype was sampled from a man aged 18 to 30 in good health.

Here the CDR3 reads CSVGAGGPDEQFF. DNA for the CDR3: TGCAGCGTTGGGGCGGGGGGGCCCGATGAGCAGTTCTTC. The genes are TRBV29-1 and TRBJ2-1, with 9 bases aligning to TRBD2. From germline, CDR1 is SQVTM and CDR2 ANQGSEA. CDR3 length equals 13 residues. V was clipped by 4 bases and J by 8 bases; unmatched bases: 6.